A single sample gave rise to the 20 T cell receptor beta chains below, sequenced in a study of T cell changes during pregnancy in multiple sclerosis. TCRdb's copy holds only in-frame clones and misses some; the assay was immunoSEQ multiplex PCR. The table has about 75,000 clones, about 90% seen once; the top ten hold 0.7% to 0.9%. This material consisted of peripheral blood, taken in the first trimester of pregnancy. The receptors were sampled from a female donor in good health, enrolled as a control in a pregnancy study.

V and J are TRBV5-1 and TRBJ2-2; TRBD1 or TRBD2 may be the D gene (5 bases each). This CDR3 is 16 amino acids long. The V end was cut by 4 bases, the J end by 2 bases, with 15 bases between. Per the germline V gene, CDR1 is SGHRS and CDR2 is YFSETQ. In nucleotides, the CDR3 is TGCGCCAGCAGCCTGGGGGTTAGCTTCAACACCGGGGAGCTGTTTTTT. Its translation is CASSLGVSFNTGELFF.

This chain uses TRBV4-1 with TRBJ1-1; 8 bases match TRBD1. Germline values: CDR1 MGHRA, CDR2 YSYEKL. With V trimmed by 4 bases and J by 4 bases, 5 bases remained unmatched. This CDR3 spans 14 amino acids. CDR3 sequence: CASSRTGPGTEAFF. In nucleotides, the CDR3 is TGCGCCAGCAGCCGGACAGGGCCGGGCACTGAAGCTTTCTTT.

The chain employs TRBV14 and TRBJ2-1; D is unresolved. Trimming left V 0 bases short and J 0 bases short, with 9 bases between. Germline V gene sequence: CDR1 SGHDN, CDR2 FVKESK. This CDR3 has 16 residues. The CDR3 DNA reads as TGTGCCAGCAGCCAAGACCCGGTGAGCTCCTACAATGAGCAGTTCTTC. Translation: CASSQDPVSSYNEQFF. Variable domain in full (rest from reference TRBV14 and TRBJ2-1): EAGVTQFPSHSVIEKGQTVTLRCDPISGHDNLYWYRRVMGKEIKFLLHFVKESKQDESGMPNNRFLAERTGGTYSTLKVQPAELEDSGVYFCASSQDPVSSYNEQFFGPGTRLTVL.

The V gene is TRBV27, the J gene TRBJ1-3, with D perhaps TRBD1 (6 bases). The CDR3 contains 14 residues. Deletions cut 3 bases from V and 7 bases from J, with 13 bases between. Germline-derived CDR1 and CDR2 are MNHEY and SMNVEV (reference sequence). CDR3 DNA: TGTGCCAGCAGTTTGACAGGTCTACAGAACACCATATATTTT. It translates to CASSLTGLQNTIYF.

The J gene is TRBJ1-2, the V gene TRBV7-8; TRBD1 matches at 8 bases. Germline V gives CDR1 SGHVS, CDR2 FQNEAQ. J was trimmed by 4 bases and V by 1 base; bases with no gene match: 11. This CDR3 is 17 amino acids long. CDR3 nucleotides: TGTGCCAGCAGCTTAGGAAGGGCTTCAGGGGGCCTCTATGGCTACACCTTC. Its translation is CASSLGRASGGLYGYTF.

V usage is TRBV18 and J usage is TRBJ1-1; D ambiguous. The CDR3 extends over 14 amino acids. Between the trimmed V and J ends, which lost 1 base and 3 bases, there was a span of 9 bases. Germline CDR1 and CDR2: KGHSH and LQKENI. CDR3 region: CASSPLERDTEAFF. CDR3 nucleotides: TGTGCCAGCTCACCACTGGAACGGGACACTGAAGCTTTCTTT. The variable domain in full, completed from reference TRBV18 and TRBJ1-1, reads NAGVMQNPRHLVRRRGQEARLRCSPMKGHSHVYWYRQLPEEGLKFMVYLQKENIIDESGMPKERFSAEFPKEGPSILRIQQVVRGDSAAYFCASSPLERDTEAFFGQGTRLTVV.

The chain couples TRBV5-1 to TRBJ2-7, with D possibly TRBD1 on 5 matching bases. With 0 bases removed from V and 3 bases from J, the gap between germline ends came to 7 bases. This CDR3 has 13 residues. CDR1 is SGHRS, CDR2 YFSETQ, per germline. For the CDR3, the DNA is TGCGCCAGCAGCTTGGGACAGAACTACGAGCAGTACTTC. Protein product: CASSLGQNYEQYF.

V usage is TRBV6-5 and J usage is TRBJ2-7; D is perhaps TRBD1 (5 bases). Trimming took 5 bases from V and 4 from J, leaving 9 bases between them. The CDR3 spans 12 residues. Germline assignment: CDR1 MNHEY and CDR2 SVGAGI. The chain's CDR3 is CASSQGGYEQYF. CDR3 nucleotide sequence: TGTGCCAGCAGTCAGGGTGGGTACGAGCAGTACTTC.

The V call is TRBV5-1, the J call TRBJ1-2; 9 bases align to TRBD1. CDR3 length: 12 amino acids. CDR1 is SGHRS and CDR2 is YFSETQ in the germline V gene. Trimming removed 4 bases from V and 12 bases from J; junction bases left unmatched: 7. CDR3 in DNA: TGCGCCAGCAGCCCGGACAGGGGTGGGGACACCTTC. Its protein is CASSPDRGGDTF.

The chain joins TRBV6-5 to TRBJ2-5, with a tentative D call TRBD1 (5 bases). Trimming shortened V by 6 bases and J by 3 bases, and 8 bases separated the two germline ends. Per germline, CDR1 MNHEY and CDR2 SVGAGI. This CDR3 is 12 amino acids long. In DNA, the CDR3 is TGTGCCAGCAGGCAGGGTGAAGAGACCCAGTACTTC. Translation: CASRQGEETQYF.

The rearrangement joins TRBV5-1 to TRBJ2-2; tentatively, D is TRBD1 (7 bases). V was pared by 3 bases and J by 2 bases, with 17 bases between. Germline V gives CDR1 SGHRS, CDR2 YFSETQ. CDR3 length equals 17 residues. CDR3 sequence: CASSSPEGTANTGELFF. Here the CDR3 DNA reads TGCGCCAGCAGCTCACCGGAGGGGACAGCTAACACCGGGGAGCTGTTTTTT.

V usage is TRBV28 and J usage is TRBJ1-1; D might be TRBD1 (5 bases). The CDR3 length is 14 residues. Germline CDR1 is MDHEN and CDR2 is SYDVKM. The V gene lost 7 bases and the J gene lost 5 bases, with 17 bases spanning the gap. CDR3 sequence: CASTIPSGWTEAFF. CDR3 coding DNA: TGTGCCAGCACCATACCGTCAGGGTGGACTGAAGCTTTCTTT. Full variable domain (outside the CDR3, taken from reference TRBV28 and TRBJ1-1): DVKVTQSSRYLVKRTGEKVFLECVQDMDHENMFWYRQDPGLGLRLIYFSYDVKMKEKGDIPEGYSVSREKKERFSLILESASTNQTSMYLCASTIPSGWTEAFFGQGTRLTVV.

The CDR3 loop reads CASSLAEEGPGGYTF. The CDR3 coding sequence is TGTGCCAGCAGCCTGGCGGAGGAGGGGCCGGGTGGCTACACCTTC. The V call is TRBV9, the J call TRBJ1-2; D perhaps matches TRBD1 (5 bases). The CDR3 extends over 15 amino acids. Germline CDR1 reads SGDLS; CDR2 reads YYNGEE. The V gene lost 4 bases and the J gene lost 7 bases, with 20 bases spanning the gap.

This clone has just one count. The J gene is TRBJ2-7, the V gene TRBV6-1; 7 bases match TRBD2. The CDR3 spans 15 residues. Germline CDR1 MNHNS, CDR2 SASEGT. V dropped 2 bases and J dropped 2; count of bases not matched to a gene: 6. In DNA form, the CDR3 reads TGTGCCAGCAGTGAACTCGGGGGGAGGGCCTACGAGCAGTACTTC. Its protein is CASSELGGRAYEQYF.

The genes are TRBV7-2 and TRBJ1-2; D is unresolved. This CDR3 spans 15 amino acids. Trimming stripped 5 bases from V and 4 bases from J, with 17 bases between. The germline gives CDR1 SGHTA, CDR2 FQGNSA. The CDR3 sequence is CASSRKSGQPYGYTF. The CDR3 DNA sequence: TGTGCCAGCAGCCGAAAAAGCGGGCAGCCCTATGGCTACACCTTC.

The chain employs TRBV6-4 and TRBJ1-2; the D gene is possibly TRBD1 (6 bases). The germline CDR1 and CDR2 sequences are MRHNA and SNTAGT. Trimming pared 0 bases from V and 6 bases from J, leaving 11 bases between. This CDR3 has 14 residues. CDR3 nucleotides: TGTGCCAGCAGTGACTCGAGCCAGGGGAATGGCTACACCTTC. Its translation is CASSDSSQGNGYTF.

This chain joins TRBV11-2 and TRBJ1-2, with 8 positions matching TRBD1. The ends lost 0 bases at V and 4 bases at J; junction bases unmatched: 1. The length of the CDR3 is 14 residues. Germline V gene data show CDR1 as SGHAT and CDR2 as FQNNGV. CDR3 nucleotide sequence: TGTGCCAGCAGCTTAGATGACAGGGGCTATGGCTACACCTTC. Encoded protein: CASSLDDRGYGYTF.

The DNA of the CDR3 is TGTGCCAGCAGCTTAGGGTCTATCGCGGGCGTTGCAACTAATGAAAAACTGTTTTTT. The encoded protein is CASSLGSIAGVATNEKLFF. The rearrangement joins TRBV7-2 to TRBJ1-4; D ambiguous. V dropped 1 base and J dropped 0 bases, with 18 bases sitting between them. CDR3 length equals 19 residues. CDR1 is SGHTA and CDR2 is FQGNSA in the germline V gene.

This clone was counted between two and nine times. The rearrangement uses TRBV5-4 and TRBJ1-5, with D perhaps matching TRBD1 (6 bases). Deletions cut 0 bases from V and 9 bases from J, with 10 bases between. The V gene's germline CDR1 is SGHNT and CDR2 YYREEE (reference sequence). The CDR3 is 13 residues long. CDR3 loop: CASSLDRVGPQHF. CDR3 in DNA: TGTGCCAGCAGCTTGGACAGGGTAGGGCCCCAGCATTTT. The variable domain in full, with the rest retrieved from reference TRBV5-4 and TRBJ1-5, is ETGVTQSPTHLIKTRGQQVTLRCSSQSGHNTVSWYQQALGQGPQFIFQYYREEENGRGNFPPRFSGLQFPNYSSELNVNALELDDSALYLCASSLDRVGPQHFGDGTRLSIL.

The V call is TRBV28, the J call TRBJ2-7; D is undetermined. Trimming removed 6 bases from V and 4 bases from J, with 7 bases in between. Germline V lookup: CDR1 MDHEN, CDR2 SYDVKM. The CDR3 contains 11 residues. CDR3 nucleotides: TGTGCCAGCAGCACATCATACGAGCAGTACTTC. This gives the protein CASSTSYEQYF.